The entry below gives a single T cell receptor (beta chain) sequence along with its context. Its specificity is unknown. The entry originates in a study of T cell responses to AZD1222 COVID-19 vaccine. Overall study results and limits: Nearly half of spike-specific TCRs reportedly target variant regions that are unmutated in the B.1.351 and B.1.1.7 variants. Baseline seropositives among AZD1222 recipients totaled only 6 or 7. Most donors were white British, females outnumbered males, and clonal diversity was possibly underestimated.

The germline V gene has CDR1 KGHDR and CDR2 SFDVKD. CDR3 size: 9 residues. Trimming pared 12 bases from V and 11 bases from J, leaving 10 bases between. Sequencing was performed with immunoSEQ multiplex PCR; in TCRdb, only in-frame clones are kept and a portion is missing. The sample records around 99,000 clones, more than 75% being singletons. The TCR comes from an adult who received the AZD1222 COVID-19 vaccine. The gene calls are TRBV24-1 and TRBJ1-5; D is unresolved. Sequencing used peripheral blood, obtained 28 days after the second AZD1222 dose. CDR3 loop: CAPRSAQHF. CDR3 nucleotide sequence: TGTGCCCCCCGATCAGCCCAGCATTTT.